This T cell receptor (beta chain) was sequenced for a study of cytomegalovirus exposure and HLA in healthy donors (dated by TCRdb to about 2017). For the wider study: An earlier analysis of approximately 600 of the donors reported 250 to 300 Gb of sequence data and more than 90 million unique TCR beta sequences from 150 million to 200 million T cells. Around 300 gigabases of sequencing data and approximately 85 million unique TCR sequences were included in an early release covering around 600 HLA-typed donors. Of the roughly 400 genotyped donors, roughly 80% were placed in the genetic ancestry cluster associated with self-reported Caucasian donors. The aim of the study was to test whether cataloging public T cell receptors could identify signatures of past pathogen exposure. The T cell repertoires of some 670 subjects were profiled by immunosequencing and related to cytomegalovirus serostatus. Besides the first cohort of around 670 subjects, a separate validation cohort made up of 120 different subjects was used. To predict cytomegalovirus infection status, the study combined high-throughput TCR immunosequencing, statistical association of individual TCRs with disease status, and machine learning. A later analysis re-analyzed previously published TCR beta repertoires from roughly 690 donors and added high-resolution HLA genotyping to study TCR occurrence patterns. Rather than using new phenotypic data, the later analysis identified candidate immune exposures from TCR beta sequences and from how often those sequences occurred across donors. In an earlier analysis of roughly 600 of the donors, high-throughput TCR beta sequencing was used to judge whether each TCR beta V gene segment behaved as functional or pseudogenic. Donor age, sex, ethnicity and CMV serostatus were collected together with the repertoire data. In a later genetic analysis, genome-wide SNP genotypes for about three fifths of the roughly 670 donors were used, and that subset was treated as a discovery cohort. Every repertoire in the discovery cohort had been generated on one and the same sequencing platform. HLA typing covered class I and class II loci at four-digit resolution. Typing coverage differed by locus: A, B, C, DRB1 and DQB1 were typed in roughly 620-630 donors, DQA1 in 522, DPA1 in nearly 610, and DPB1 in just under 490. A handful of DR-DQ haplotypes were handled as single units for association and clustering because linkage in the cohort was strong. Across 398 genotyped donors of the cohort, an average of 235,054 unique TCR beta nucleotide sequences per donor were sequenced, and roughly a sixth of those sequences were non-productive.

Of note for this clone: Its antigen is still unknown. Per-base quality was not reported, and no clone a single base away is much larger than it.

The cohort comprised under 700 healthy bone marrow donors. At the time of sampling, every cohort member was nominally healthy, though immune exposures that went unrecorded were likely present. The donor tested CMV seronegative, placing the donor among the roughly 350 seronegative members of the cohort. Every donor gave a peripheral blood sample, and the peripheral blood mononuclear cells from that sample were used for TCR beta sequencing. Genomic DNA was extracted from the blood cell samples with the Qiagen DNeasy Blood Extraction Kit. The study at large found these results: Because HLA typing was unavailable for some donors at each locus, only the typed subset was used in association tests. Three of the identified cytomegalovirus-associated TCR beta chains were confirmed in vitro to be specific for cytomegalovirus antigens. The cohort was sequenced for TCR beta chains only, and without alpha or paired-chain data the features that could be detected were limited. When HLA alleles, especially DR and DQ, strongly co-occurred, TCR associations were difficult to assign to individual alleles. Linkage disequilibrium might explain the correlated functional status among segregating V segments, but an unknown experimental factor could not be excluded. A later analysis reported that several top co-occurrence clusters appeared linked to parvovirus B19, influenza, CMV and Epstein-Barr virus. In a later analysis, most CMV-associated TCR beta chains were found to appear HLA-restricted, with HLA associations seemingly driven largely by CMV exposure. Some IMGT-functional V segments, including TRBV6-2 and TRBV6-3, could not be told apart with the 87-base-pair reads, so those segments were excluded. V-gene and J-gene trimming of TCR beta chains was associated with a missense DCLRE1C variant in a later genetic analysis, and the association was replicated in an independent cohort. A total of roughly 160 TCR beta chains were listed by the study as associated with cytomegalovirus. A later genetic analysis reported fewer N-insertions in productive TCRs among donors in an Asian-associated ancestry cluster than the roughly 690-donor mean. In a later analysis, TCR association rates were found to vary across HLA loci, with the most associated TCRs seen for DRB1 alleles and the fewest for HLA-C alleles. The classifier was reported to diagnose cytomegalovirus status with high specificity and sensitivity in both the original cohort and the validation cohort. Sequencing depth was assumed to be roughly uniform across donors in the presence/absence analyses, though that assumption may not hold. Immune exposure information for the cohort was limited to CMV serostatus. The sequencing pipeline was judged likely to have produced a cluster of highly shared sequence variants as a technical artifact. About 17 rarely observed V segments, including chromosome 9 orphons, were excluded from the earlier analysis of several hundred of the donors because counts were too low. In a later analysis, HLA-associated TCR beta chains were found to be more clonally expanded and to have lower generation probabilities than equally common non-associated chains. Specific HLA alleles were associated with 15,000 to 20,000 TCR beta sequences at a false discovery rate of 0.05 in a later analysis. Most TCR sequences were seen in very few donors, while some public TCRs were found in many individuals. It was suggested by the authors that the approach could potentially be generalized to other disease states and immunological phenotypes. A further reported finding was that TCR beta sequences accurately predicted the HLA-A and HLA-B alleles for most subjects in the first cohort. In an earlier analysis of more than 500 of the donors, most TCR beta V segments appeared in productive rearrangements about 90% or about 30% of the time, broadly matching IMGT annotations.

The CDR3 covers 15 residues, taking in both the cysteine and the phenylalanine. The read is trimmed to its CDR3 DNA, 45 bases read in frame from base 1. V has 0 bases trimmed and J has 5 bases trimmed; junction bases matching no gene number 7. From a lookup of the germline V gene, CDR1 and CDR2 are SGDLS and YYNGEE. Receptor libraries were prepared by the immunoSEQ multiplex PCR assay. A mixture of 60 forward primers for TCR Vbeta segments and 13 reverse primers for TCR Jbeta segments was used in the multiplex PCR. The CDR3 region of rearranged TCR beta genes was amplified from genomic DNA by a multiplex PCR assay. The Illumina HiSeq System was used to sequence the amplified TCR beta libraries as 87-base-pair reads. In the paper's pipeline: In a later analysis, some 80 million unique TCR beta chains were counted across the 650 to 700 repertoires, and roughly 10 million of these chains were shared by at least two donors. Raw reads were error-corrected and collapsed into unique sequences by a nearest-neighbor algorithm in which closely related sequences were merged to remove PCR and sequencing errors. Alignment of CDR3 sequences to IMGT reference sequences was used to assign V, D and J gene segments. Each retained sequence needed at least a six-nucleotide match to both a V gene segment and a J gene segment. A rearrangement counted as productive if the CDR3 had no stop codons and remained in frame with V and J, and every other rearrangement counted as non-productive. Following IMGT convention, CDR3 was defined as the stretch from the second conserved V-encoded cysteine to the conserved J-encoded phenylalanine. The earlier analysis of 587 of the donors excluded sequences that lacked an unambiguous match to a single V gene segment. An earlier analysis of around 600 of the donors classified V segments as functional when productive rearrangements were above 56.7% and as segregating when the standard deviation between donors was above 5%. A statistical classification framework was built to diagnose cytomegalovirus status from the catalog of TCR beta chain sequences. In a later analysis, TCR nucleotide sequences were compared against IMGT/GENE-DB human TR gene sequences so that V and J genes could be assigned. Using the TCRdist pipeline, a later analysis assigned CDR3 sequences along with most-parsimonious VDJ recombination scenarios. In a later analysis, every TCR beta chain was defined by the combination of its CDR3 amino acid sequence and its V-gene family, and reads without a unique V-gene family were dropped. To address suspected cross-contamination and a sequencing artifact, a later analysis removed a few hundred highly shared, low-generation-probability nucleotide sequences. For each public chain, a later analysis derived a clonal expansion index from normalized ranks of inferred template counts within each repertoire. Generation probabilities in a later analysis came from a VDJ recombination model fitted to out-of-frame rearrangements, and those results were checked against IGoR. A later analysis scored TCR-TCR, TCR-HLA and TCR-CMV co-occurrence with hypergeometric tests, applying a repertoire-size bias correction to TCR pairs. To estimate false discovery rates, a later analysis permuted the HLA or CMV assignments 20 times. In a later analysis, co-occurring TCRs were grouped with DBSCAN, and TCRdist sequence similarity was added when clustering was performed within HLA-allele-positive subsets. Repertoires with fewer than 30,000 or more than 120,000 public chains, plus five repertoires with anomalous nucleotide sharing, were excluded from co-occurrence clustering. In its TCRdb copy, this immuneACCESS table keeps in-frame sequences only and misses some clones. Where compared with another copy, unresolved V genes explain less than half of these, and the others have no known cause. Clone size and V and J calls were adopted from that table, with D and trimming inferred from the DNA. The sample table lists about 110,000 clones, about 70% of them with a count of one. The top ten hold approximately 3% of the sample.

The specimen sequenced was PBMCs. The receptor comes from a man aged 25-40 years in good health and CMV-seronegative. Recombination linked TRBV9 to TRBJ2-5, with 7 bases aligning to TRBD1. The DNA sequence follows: TGTGCCAGCAGCGTAGCTGAGGGGGCAGGCGAGACCCAGTACTTC. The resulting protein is CASSVAEGAGETQYF.